Listed here are 8 T cell receptor beta chains from one sample, sequenced in a study of low-dose radiotherapy and immunotherapy resistance in tumors. TRAV- and TRBV-specific primers, spanning alpha and beta chains, primed first-strand cDNA. Using a constant-region primer together with a V-primer adapter, TCRs were subjected to around 20 PCR cycles of amplification. TCRdb re-analysed the reads in MiXCR, keeping a single row per CDR3 protein. The table lists roughly 95,000 distinct CDR3 sequences, roughly 20% of them singletons. Time point in this sample: after trial treatment. Documented treatment: LDRT plus nivolumab, ipilimumab, low-dose cyclophosphamide and aspirin (RACIN trial). Here the sequenced sample was PBMCs, taken after low-dose radiotherapy plus immunotherapy. Source of these receptors: a female donor with ovarian cancer.

This clonotype was recorded many times. This chain connects TRBV10-3 to TRBJ2-6; tentatively, D is TRBD1 (6 bases). Germline-derived CDR1 and CDR2 are ENHRY and SYGVKD. The CDR3 is 14 residues long. Trimming removed 11 bases at V and 4 bases at J, with 15 bases between. CDR3 DNA sequence: TGTGCCTTAGCTACAGGGTCCGGGGCCAACGTCCTGACTTTC. Translation: CALATGSGANVLTF.

This clonotype was seen at least ten times. The V call is TRBV5-1, the J call TRBJ2-6; no definite D call. The CDR3 runs to 16 residues. V was pared by 0 bases and J by 2 bases, with 9 bases between. CDR1 SGHRS and CDR2 YFSETQ come from the germline V gene. This chain's CDR3 is CASSLVTATGANVLTF. The DNA of the CDR3 is TGCGCCAGCAGCTTGGTAACAGCAACTGGGGCCAACGTCCTGACTTTC.

This clonotype was seen many times. The chain recombines TRBV25-1 with TRBJ1-1; no definite D call. Germline V gene sequence: CDR1 MGHDK, CDR2 SYGVNS. With 3 bases removed from V and 3 bases from J, the gap between germline ends came to 8 bases. The CDR3 has 13 amino acids. Here the CDR3 DNA reads TGTGCCAGCAGTGATCTCGGGGACACTGAAGCTTTCTTT. Protein: CASSDLGDTEAFF.

This clonotype has at least ten counts. The V and J genes are TRBV11-3 and TRBJ1-1; D gene ambiguous. CDR3 length: 13 residues. Trimming left V 5 bases short and J 10 bases short, with 17 bases between. Germline CDR1 is SGHNT and CDR2 is YENEEA. The CDR3 coding sequence is TGTGCCAGCAGCCCCTCCCCTGCGGTTGCAGCTTTCTTT. Its translation is CASSPSPAVAAFF.

Ten or more counts support this clonotype. The J gene is TRBJ2-1, the V gene TRBV12-5; TRBD2 might be the D (5 bases). Trimming removed 5 bases at V and 5 bases at J, with 16 bases between. The CDR3 has 15 residues. Germline assignment: CDR1 LGHNT and CDR2 FRNRAP. The CDR3 spells CASGLGFGIDNEQFF. Written as DNA, the CDR3 is TGTGCTAGTGGTCTGGGATTCGGGATAGACAATGAGCAGTTCTTC.

Worth noting for this clonotype: Relative to the germline gene, one junction end is altered; a read error may explain this. The gene calls are TRBV4-1 and TRBJ2-1; D unclear. CDR3 length equals 11 residues. Germline assignment: CDR1 MGHRA and CDR2 YSYEKL. Here the CDR3 DNA reads TGCGCCAGTAGCCAAGGCGATGAGCAGTTCTTC. Its translation: CASSQGDEQFF.

Of note for this clonotype: A far larger clone is only one base removed, so a read error is likely. The chain is built from TRBV20-1 and TRBJ2-5; TRBD1 is a possible D gene (6 bases). From germline, CDR1 is DFQATT and CDR2 SNEGSKA (reference sequence). Trimming took 4 bases from V and 11 from J, leaving 20 bases between them. The CDR3 loop spans 13 amino acids. CDR3 amino acids: CSATRSTGFEQYF. Here the CDR3 DNA reads TGCAGTGCTACCAGAAGTACAGGGTTTGAGCAGTACTTC.

This clonotype has ten or more counts. The rearrangement joins TRBV20-1 to TRBJ2-7; unclear D gene. The CDR3 has 12 residues. V was shortened by 0 bases and J by 6 bases, with 9 bases between the two germline ends. Germline V gene data show CDR1 as DFQATT and CDR2 as SNEGSKA (reference sequence). The CDR3 protein is CSAREVGGEQYF. CDR3 sequence (DNA): TGCAGTGCTAGAGAGGTTGGTGGCGAGCAGTACTTC.